This is a list of T cell receptor beta chains from one sample in a study of shared clonotypes between healthy human individuals. The method was immunoSEQ multiplex PCR; TCRdb's version includes in-frame clones alone and lacks a portion of them. Of hundreds of thousands of clones listed, around 67% are singletons. Sequencing used memory CD4+ T cells sorted from blood. These receptors were taken from a man aged 25 to 45 in good health. Both conserved end residues are part of each CDR3. A D gene is named only where the DNA matches it firmly. Clone size appears in some rows only: once, few, many, or a class for an expanded clone.

V	size	J	D	CDR3	DNA
TRBV7-3	once	TRBJ1-5	NA	CASSLYQGQPQHF	TGTGCCAGCAGCTTATATCAGGGCCAGCCCCAGCATTTT
TRBV7-8	few	TRBJ2-4	NA	CASSLAGSKNIQYF	TGTGCCAGCAGCTTAGCTGGGAGCAAAAACATTCAGTACTTC
TRBV5-1	NA	TRBJ2-5	TRBD2	CASSLGLAGVLGWETQYF	TGCGCCAGCAGCCTAGGACTAGCGGGAGTTTTAGGCTGGGAGACCCAGTACTTC
TRBV5-4	few	TRBJ2-1	NA	CASSLESGGNEQFF	TGTGCCAGCAGCTTGGAAAGCGGAGGCAATGAGCAGTTCTTC
TRBV13	NA	TRBJ2-6	NA	CASSFARSSGANVLTF	TGTGCCAGCAGCTTCGCCCGGAGCTCTGGGGCCAACGTCCTGACTTTC
TRBV5-5	NA	TRBJ1-2	NA	CASSTDGNYGYTF	TGTGCCAGCAGTACTGACGGAAACTATGGCTACACCTTC
TRBV30	NA	TRBJ2-1	TRBD2	CACSGSGSLSVGEQFF	TGTGCCTGCTCAGGAAGCGGGAGTCTTTCCGTGGGGGAGCAGTTCTTC
TRBV2	NA	TRBJ2-5	NA	CASSAERQETQYF	TGTGCCAGCAGTGCGGAGAGACAAGAGACCCAGTACTTC
TRBV29-1	NA	TRBJ2-7	NA	CSVGGTGLEQYF	TGCAGCGTTGGGGGCACAGGGTTAGAGCAGTACTTC
TRBV19	NA	TRBJ2-1	NA	CASGPPYNEQFF	TGTGCCAGTGGCCCCCCCTACAATGAGCAGTTCTTC
TRBV28	NA	TRBJ2-1	NA	CASSRRLSRLYNEQFF	TGTGCCAGCAGCCGACGACTATCCCGGCTTTACAATGAGCAGTTCTTC
TRBV2	few	TRBJ1-3	TRBD1	CASSVTGSGNTIYF	TGTGCCAGCAGTGTGACAGGGAGTGGAAACACCATATATTTT
TRBV29-1	NA	TRBJ2-1	TRBD2	CSVVAGGYNEQFF	TGCAGCGTTGTAGCGGGAGGGTACAATGAGCAGTTCTTC